The rows below give T cell receptor beta chains drawn from one sample of a study of regulatory T cells in long-lasting Graves disease. MiXCR, applied by TCRdb to the multiplex PCR reads, yields one record per CDR3 protein. Of a few hundred thousand distinct CDR3 sequences in the sample, 15% to 20% were seen once. These data were also filed under a second study, of T cells in Graves' hyperthyroidism and ophthalmopathy.

Specimen: peripheral blood mononuclear cells (PBMCs), collected at new diagnosis, from a patient treated with antithyroid drugs. These receptors were obtained from a woman between 18 and 29 years old with Graves disease. The CDR3 runs from the conserved cysteine through the conserved F or W. The order of the fields is J gene, D gene, clone size, V gene, CDR3 DNA, CDR3 protein. D genes are given only for firm matches. Some rows mark clone size as missing; the rest say once, few, many or name a class of expanded clone.

>TRBJ2-1|TRBD2|many|TRBV6-4
TGTGCCAGCAGCCCCAGCGGGATACCCTACAATGAGCAGTTCTTC
CASSPSGIPYNEQFF
>TRBJ2-1|-|many|TRBV10-2
TGCGCCAGCAGTGAGCGGGGGAGTTCCTACAATGAGCAGTTCTTC
CASSERGSSYNEQFF
>TRBJ2-1|-|many|TRBV30
TGTGCCTGGACCCTCCCGGTTTACAATGAGCAGTTCTTC
CAWTLPVYNEQFF
>TRBJ1-4|TRBD1|-|TRBV3-1
TGTGCCAGCAGCCACAGGGGGTCTAATGAAAAACTGTTTTTT
CASSHRGSNEKLFF
>TRBJ2-3|-|many|TRBV5-5
TGTGCCAGCAGCGGTATGACTAGAACAGATACGCAGTATTTT
CASSGMTRTDTQYF
>TRBJ1-2|-|many|TRBV6-2/TRBV6-3
TGTGCCAGCAGTTACGTAACCGGACAGTCCCTCTACACCTTC
CASSYVTGQSLYTF
>TRBJ2-1|-|-|TRBV24-1
TGTGCCACCAGTGACCCCCGGGGGGCCGGCAATGAGCAGTTCTTC
CATSDPRGAGNEQFF
>TRBJ1-6|-|-|TRBV28
TGTGCCAGCAGTTTCGGGGGGTTCCTATATAATTCACCCCTCCACTTT
CASSFGGFLYNSPLHF
>TRBJ1-2|TRBD1|-|TRBV29-1
TGCAGCGGTTGGACAGGGGAGGTTGGCTACACCTTC
CSGWTGEVGYTF
>TRBJ1-3|TRBD1|-|TRBV4-1
TGCGCCAGCAGCCAAGTATTCACAGGGGGCTCTGGAAACACCATATATTTT
CASSQVFTGGSGNTIYF
>TRBJ2-7|-|many|TRBV5-1
TGCGCCAGCAGCTTCTCAATCGATAGTTACGAGCAGTACTTC
CASSFSIDSYEQYF
>TRBJ2-7|TRBD2|few|TRBV29-1
TGCAGCGTTCGGACTAGCGGGAGCGAGCAGTACTTC
CSVRTSGSEQYF
>TRBJ1-1|TRBD1|-|TRBV6-1
TGTGCCAGCAGCCTTCTACCCGGGACAGGGAACACTGAAGCTTTCTTT
CASSLLPGTGNTEAFF
>TRBJ2-4|-|few|TRBV6-1
TGTGCCAGCAGGTCGGGAAACATTCAGTACTTC
CASRSGNIQYF
>TRBJ2-1|TRBD1|-|TRBV7-3
TGTGCCAGCAGTCAGACAGGGGGTATTGGAAATGAGCAGTTCTTC
CASSQTGGIGNEQFF
>TRBJ2-2|-|few|TRBV7-9
TGTGCCAGCAGCTTGGCGCAGGCCGGGGAGCTGTTTTTT
CASSLAQAGELFF
>TRBJ2-3|TRBD1|many|TRBV6-1
TGTGCCAGCAGACACAGGGGGCCCACAGATACGCAGTATTTT
CASRHRGPTDTQYF
>TRBJ2-1|-|-|TRBV20-1
TGCAGTGCTAGCGGTGGGGGGAACGGGGAGCAGTTCTTC
CSASGGGNGEQFF
>TRBJ2-2|TRBD2|few|TRBV5-1
TGCGCCAGCAGCTTCGGACTAGCGGGGGGCACCGGGGAGCTGTTTTTT
CASSFGLAGGTGELFF
>TRBJ2-3|-|many|TRBV28
TGTGCCAGCAGTTTAGAGACACATACGCAGTATTTT
CASSLETHTQYF
>TRBJ2-3|-|many|TRBV5-1
TGCGCCAGCAGCTTGGGGGGGAGCACAGATACGCAGTATTTT
CASSLGGSTDTQYF
>TRBJ2-3|-|many|TRBV5-1
TGCGCCAGCTCCCTCAACGCGAGGAGCACAGATACGCAGTATTTT
CASSLNARSTDTQYF
>TRBJ2-1|TRBD2|many|TRBV20-1
TGCAGCCACAAGTCTAGCGGGGTGTCCTACAATGAGCAGTTCTTC
CSHKSSGVSYNEQFF
>TRBJ1-5|-|-|TRBV6-5
TGTGCCAGCAGTTACAGAGGGGGTAGCAATCAGCCCCAGCATTTT
CASSYRGGSNQPQHF
>TRBJ2-1|TRBD2|many|TRBV20-1
TGCGGCCCCATACGGCGGGGGGCGCCAAGTGAGCAGTTCTTC
CGPIRRGAPSEQFF
>TRBJ1-2|-|many|TRBV5-1
TGCGCCAGCAGCTTGGACTCAGGGAGGCGTGGCTACACCTTC
CASSLDSGRRGYTF
>TRBJ2-7|TRBD1|many|TRBV30
TGTGCCTGGAGTGTTGGGACAGGGCCCAACGAGCAGTACTTC
CAWSVGTGPNEQYF
>TRBJ1-6|-|many|TRBV12-3/TRBV12-4
TGTGCCAGCAGTTCCCGCCGGAGGTCAAGAACAAATTCACCCCTCCACTTT
CASSSRRRSRTNSPLHF
>TRBJ1-5|-|many|TRBV20-1
TGCAGTGCTAGCCCGGATAGCAATCAGCCCCAGCATTTT
CSASPDSNQPQHF
>TRBJ1-2|TRBD1|-|TRBV27
TGTGCCAGCAGGGGGACAGGGGCTGGATATGGCTACACCTTC
CASRGTGAGYGYTF
>TRBJ2-7|TRBD1|many|TRBV7-9
TGTGCCAGCAGCACCGGGACAGGGGTATTCTACGAGCAGTACTTC
CASSTGTGVFYEQYF
>TRBJ1-1|-|many|TRBV3-1
TGTGCCAGCAGCCAAGAAGGGCTGCCGAACACTGAAGCTTTCTTT
CASSQEGLPNTEAFF
>TRBJ2-5|TRBD1|many|TRBV18
TGTGCCAGCTCCGGGACAGGGGGGAGAGAGACCCAGTACTTC
CASSGTGGRETQYF
>TRBJ2-1|TRBD2|many|TRBV3-1
TGTGCCAGCAGCCAAGGGCGGCTAGCGGGACCCCGAGGAGATGAGCAGTTCTTC
CASSQGRLAGPRGDEQFF
>TRBJ2-2|TRBD2|many|TRBV12-3/TRBV12-4
TGTGCCAGCAGTTTGAATAGCGGGGGGTTGAACACCGGGGAGCTGTTTTTT
CASSLNSGGLNTGELFF
>TRBJ2-5|-|-|TRBV29-1
TGCAGCGTGACGCATACAGGGAGAGAGACCCAGTACTTC
CSVTHTGRETQYF
>TRBJ2-3|-|few|TRBV5-1
TGCGCCAGCAGCTCTTTCCCGCCGGGTGAGGGGACAGATACGCAGTATTTT
CASSSFPPGEGTDTQYF
>TRBJ2-3|TRBD2|few|TRBV25-1
TGTGCCAGCAGGGGACCGGGACTAGCGACGGCCACAGATACGCAGTATTTT
CASRGPGLATATDTQYF
>TRBJ2-3|TRBD2|-|TRBV20-1
TGCAGTGCTGCCACTAGCGGGGGGCGGGATACGCAGTATTTT
CSAATSGGRDTQYF
>TRBJ2-1|-|-|TRBV24-1
TGTGCCACCAGTGATGCGGTAGGGATGGGCAATGAGCAGTTCTTC
CATSDAVGMGNEQFF
>TRBJ2-1|-|-|TRBV4-1
TGCGCCAGCAGCCAAGGGAATAGCGGCTCCTACAATGAGCAGTTCTTC
CASSQGNSGSYNEQFF
>TRBJ1-4|TRBD1|few|TRBV5-1
TGCGCCAGCAGCTTCCAGGGACAGCTTAATGAAAAACTGTTTTTT
CASSFQGQLNEKLFF
>TRBJ2-1|-|many|TRBV5-1
TGCGCCAGCAGCTTGGGGGCGCGGGGTCCAGACTCCTACAATGAGCAGTTCTTC
CASSLGARGPDSYNEQFF
>TRBJ1-2|TRBD1|many|TRBV12-3/TRBV12-4
TGTGCCAGCGGAGGGGACAGGAGGCTTTATGGCTACACCTTC
CASGGDRRLYGYTF
>TRBJ1-2|TRBD1|many|TRBV9
TGTGCCAGCAGCGTCGGACAGGGGGCGCCGAAAACTGGCTACACCTTC
CASSVGQGAPKTGYTF
>TRBJ2-1|TRBD2|-|TRBV7-2
TGTGCCAGCAGGGGACTAGCGGGAGAGTTGAGCTCCTACAATGAGCAGTTCTTC
CASRGLAGELSSYNEQFF
>TRBJ1-1|-|-|TRBV18
TGTGCCAGCTCACCACCGGTCAGGGGAAGGGACACTGAAGCTTTCTTT
CASSPPVRGRDTEAFF
>TRBJ2-1|-|many|TRBV12-3/TRBV12-4
TGTGCCAGCAGTTTTTACGATGAGCAGTTCTTC
CASSFYDEQFF
>TRBJ1-2|TRBD1|-|TRBV7-2
TGTGCCAGCAGCGCGGACAGGGCTACCTATCTCTCTGGCTACACCTTC
CASSADRATYLSGYTF
>TRBJ2-1|-|-|TRBV12-3/TRBV12-4
-
CASSILDAGGPYEQFF
>TRBJ1-1|-|-|TRBV19
TGTGCCAGTATGCTGTACACTGAAGCTTTCTTT
CASMLYTEAFF
>TRBJ2-5|-|many|TRBV2
TGTGCCAGCAGTGAAGTGGGGGCCGCCGGCGAGGGATCATTCGTCGGAGAGACCCAGTACTTC
CASSEVGAAGEGSFVGETQYF
>TRBJ1-2|TRBD1|many|TRBV18
TGTGCCAGCTCCCGTGCTGACAGGGGCTATGGCTACACCTTC
CASSRADRGYGYTF
>TRBJ2-5|TRBD2|many|TRBV7-9
TGTGCCAGCAGCTTAAGAGCGGGGGTAATGCAAGAGACCCAGTACTTC
CASSLRAGVMQETQYF